The rows below give T cell receptor beta chains drawn from one sample of a study of shared clonotypes between healthy human individuals. Sequenced by immunoSEQ multiplex PCR; TCRdb stores in-frame clones only, minus some. Of some 2,000,000 clones in the sample, about 94% were seen once. The specimen was naive CD4+ T cells sorted from blood. The receptors here all came from a man aged 18 to 35 in good health. The CDR3 runs from the conserved cysteine through the conserved F or W. Fields, in order: D gene, V gene, J gene, clone size, CDR3 protein, CDR3 DNA. D genes are given only for firm matches. Some rows mark clone size as missing; the rest say once, few, many or name a class of expanded clone.

>-|TRBV10-1|TRBJ2-7|once
CASSEGSVEQYF
TGCGCCAGCAGTGAGGGGTCGGTGGAGCAGTACTTC
>TRBD1|TRBV4-1|TRBJ2-7|-
CASRWDRGSYEQYF
TGCGCCAGCAGGTGGGACAGGGGGTCCTACGAGCAGTACTTC
>-|TRBV7-9|TRBJ1-5|few
CASSLGSAAASNQPQHF
TGTGCCAGCAGCTTAGGCTCCGCTGCCGCTAGCAATCAGCCCCAGCATTTT
>TRBD2|TRBV10-2|TRBJ2-1|-
CASRSPGLADSYNEQFF
TGCGCCAGCAGAAGTCCGGGACTAGCGGATTCCTACAATGAGCAGTTCTTC
>TRBD1|TRBV27|TRBJ1-5|-
CASSSRQGWQPQHF
TGTGCCAGCAGTTCAAGACAGGGATGGCAGCCCCAGCATTTT
>-|TRBV28|TRBJ2-2|-
CASSFGDLYTGELFF
TGTGCCAGCAGTTTCGGGGACTTGTACACCGGGGAGCTGTTTTTT
>-|TRBV7-2|TRBJ1-1|-
CASSSYLEPEAFF
TGTGCCAGCAGCTCATACCTAGAACCTGAAGCTTTCTTT
>-|TRBV29-1|TRBJ1-1|-
CSVRNAEAFF
TGCAGCGTTCGTAACGCTGAAGCTTTCTTT
>TRBD2|TRBV6-5|TRBJ2-7|-
CASSKGGIYEQYF
TGTGCCAGCTCCAAGGGAGGGATATACGAGCAGTACTTC
>-|TRBV10-3|TRBJ2-7|-
CAISGGIYEQYF
TGTGCCATCAGTGGGGGTATCTACGAGCAGTACTTC
>-|TRBV30|TRBJ2-7|-
CAWTRDNSYEQYF
TGTGCCTGGACCCGGGACAACTCCTACGAGCAGTACTTC
>-|TRBV5-4|TRBJ2-7|-
CASSYGIATSAYEQYF
TGTGCCAGCAGTTATGGGATCGCTACCTCCGCCTACGAGCAGTACTTC
>TRBD1|TRBV5-4|TRBJ2-2|-
CASSPRQGNTGELFF
TGTGCCAGCAGCCCCCGACAGGGGAACACCGGGGAGCTGTTTTTT
>-|TRBV6-5|TRBJ2-2|-
CASSRGTENTGELFF
TGTGCCAGCAGTCGGGGGACAGAGAACACCGGGGAGCTGTTTTTT
>-|TRBV6-5|TRBJ1-5|-
CASSSQVDNQPQHF
TGTGCCAGCAGTAGTCAGGTAGACAATCAGCCCCAGCATTTT
>-|TRBV9|TRBJ1-5|-
CASSVADKSNQPQHF
TGTGCCAGCAGCGTAGCGGATAAAAGCAATCAGCCCCAGCATTTT
>-|TRBV19|TRBJ2-1|-
CASSTVRGTEQFF
TGTGCCAGTAGTACGGTGAGGGGGACTGAGCAGTTCTTC
>TRBD1|TRBV30|TRBJ1-6|-
CAWSTLGQGDSPLHF
TGTGCCTGGAGTACCCTGGGACAGGGCGATTCACCCCTCCACTTT
>-|TRBV15|TRBJ2-5|-
CATSRGRLQETQYF
TGTGCCACCAGCAGAGGACGTCTCCAAGAGACCCAGTACTTC
>-|TRBV5-1|TRBJ2-7|-
CASSWGSGSYEQYF
TGCGCCAGCAGCTGGGGCTCCGGATCCTACGAGCAGTACTTC
>-|TRBV6-6|TRBJ2-1|-
CASSMTADEQFF
TGTGCCAGCAGTATGACCGCGGATGAGCAGTTCTTC
>-|TRBV6-5|TRBJ1-1|-
CASSYSMGNTEAFF
TGTGCCAGCAGTTACTCGATGGGCAACACTGAAGCTTTCTTT
>-|TRBV5-1|TRBJ2-1|-
CASSLRSIYNEQFF
TGCGCCAGCAGCCTAAGGTCTATATACAATGAGCAGTTCTTC
>TRBD2|TRBV2|TRBJ2-2|-
CASLGERETGELFF
TGTGCCAGCCTCGGGGAGCGGGAGACCGGGGAGCTGTTTTTT
>-|TRBV6-6|TRBJ1-2|-
CASSSTVNYGYTF
TGTGCCAGCAGTTCGACAGTTAACTATGGCTACACCTTC
>-|TRBV9|TRBJ1-4|-
CASSKGQMNNEKLFF
TGTGCCAGCAGCAAAGGACAGATGAATAATGAAAAACTGTTTTTT
>-|TRBV19|TRBJ1-6|-
CASTERETTYNSPLHF
TGTGCCAGTACCGAAAGGGAGACAACTTATAATTCACCCCTCCACTTT
>-|TRBV29-1|TRBJ2-7|-
CSVVTASLEQYF
TGCAGCGTTGTGACAGCCTCCTTGGAGCAGTACTTC
>-|TRBV25-1|TRBJ2-3|-
CASSATSTDTQYF
TGTGCCAGCAGTGCTACCAGCACAGATACGCAGTATTTT
>-|TRBV28|TRBJ1-1|-
CARNTEAFF
TGTGCCCGCAACACTGAAGCTTTCTTT
>TRBD1|TRBV5-3|TRBJ2-6|-
CARSSGQGASGANVLTF
TGTGCCAGAAGCTCCGGACAGGGGGCATCTGGGGCCAACGTCCTGACTTTC
>-|TRBV7-8|TRBJ2-6|-
CASSWGWGKSGANVLTF
TGTGCCAGCAGCTGGGGCTGGGGGAAATCTGGGGCCAACGTCCTGACTTTC
>-|TRBV18|TRBJ2-7|once
CASSPATGTSYEQYF
TGTGCCAGCTCACCTGCGACAGGGACTTCCTACGAGCAGTACTTC
>TRBD1|TRBV6-6|TRBJ1-2|-
CASSPQGASGYTF
TGTGCCAGCAGCCCTCAGGGGGCGTCTGGCTACACCTTC
>TRBD1|TRBV30|TRBJ1-1|-
CAWLTGVINTEAFF
TGTGCCTGGCTCACAGGGGTCATTAACACTGAAGCTTTCTTT
>-|TRBV4-1|TRBJ2-7|-
CASSHPAQGYYEQYF
TGCGCCAGCAGCCACCCGGCACAGGGATACTACGAGCAGTACTTC
>-|TRBV19|TRBJ2-5|-
CASTRRLGQRETQYF
TGTGCCAGTACCAGACGGCTGGGACAACGAGAGACCCAGTACTTC
>TRBD1|TRBV10-3|TRBJ1-6|-
CAITGGNSPLHF
TGTGCCATCACAGGGGGTAATTCACCCCTCCACTTT
>TRBD1|TRBV5-4|TRBJ2-7|-
CASSLGTGLYYEQYF
TGTGCCAGCAGCTTGGGGACAGGCCTGTATTACGAGCAGTACTTC
>TRBD1|TRBV5-1|TRBJ2-4|-
CASSGTGTKNIQYF
TGCGCCAGCAGCGGGACAGGGACCAAAAACATTCAGTACTTC
>TRBD2|TRBV10-3|TRBJ2-1|once
CAISGDGAGGAGGQFF
TGTGCCATCAGTGGGGACGGGGCGGGAGGAGCTGGCGGGCAGTTCTTC
>TRBD1|TRBV25-1|TRBJ2-1|-
CASSELLGQGSYNEQFF
TGTGCCAGCAGTGAGTTGTTGGGACAGGGGTCCTACAATGAGCAGTTCTTC
>-|TRBV4-1|TRBJ1-6|-
CASSQDRFNSPLHF
TGCGCCAGCAGCCAAGACAGATTTAATTCACCCCTCCACTTT